This passage covers 10 T cell receptor beta chains from one sample sequenced in a study of human T cells and chemical hapten exposure. A single record per CDR3 protein comes from TCRdb applying MiXCR to the RACE reads. The sample yields tens of thousands of distinct CDR3 sequences, 10% to 13% seen once. The time point: patch test 3, about 24 weeks after DPC sensitization. Regarding treatment: therapeutic diphenylcyclopropenone sensitization with weekly scalp DPC. Sequencing was performed on whole blood, taken in connection with sensitization to the hapten diphenylcyclopropenone (DPC). These receptors all stem from a woman between 45 and 65 years old with alopecia areata. Some clones in this sample may be carry-over from other donors' samples.

This clonotype was seen repeatedly, ten times or more. The chain employs TRBV6-5 and TRBJ1-1; D remains ambiguous. Per the germline V gene, CDR1 is MNHEY and CDR2 is SVGAGI. The CDR3 runs 14 residues. V lost 8 bases and J 2 bases, leaving 15 bases between the germline ends. CDR3 protein: CASGELFSNTEAFF. The CDR3 DNA reads as TGTGCCAGCGGAGAGTTGTTCTCAAACACTGAAGCTTTCTTT.

This clonotype was found many times. The genes are TRBV6-2 or TRBV6-3 and TRBJ2-7; D is uncertain. CDR3 length: 12 residues. Germline V gene sequence: CDR1 MNHEY, CDR2 SVGEGT. Trimming removed 2 bases from V and 8 bases from J, with 10 bases in between. The CDR3 here is CASSYKSTKQYF. The CDR3 nucleotides are TGTGCCAGCAGTTACAAGTCGACCAAGCAGTACTTC.

This clonotype was detected only once. The rearrangement joins TRBV4-3 to TRBJ2-1, with D unresolved. V was cut by 0 bases and J by 0 bases, with 9 bases left in between. CDR3 length: 16 residues. Looked up from germline, CDR1 is LGHNA and CDR2 is YSLEER. The chain's CDR3 is CASSQDRRHSYNEQFF. As DNA, the CDR3 is TGCGCCAGCAGCCAAGATAGGAGACACTCCTACAATGAGCAGTTCTTC.

Ten or more counts support this clonotype. This chain connects TRBV12-3 or TRBV12-4 to TRBJ2-7, with 11 positions matching TRBD2. This CDR3 has 15 amino acids. J was trimmed by 7 bases and V by 6 bases; bases with no gene match: 11. The CDR3 coding sequence is TGTGCCAGCAGCTTGGGACTAGCGGTACAAAAGGAGCAGTACTTC. Protein sequence: CASSLGLAVQKEQYF.

This clonotype was observed a handful of times. This chain joins TRBV29-1 and TRBJ2-7; 7 nucleotides line up with TRBD1. CDR1 and CDR2 from the germline V gene are SQVTM and ANQGSEA. The junction had 5 bases not matched to a gene; V was cut back by 4 bases and J by 2 bases. The CDR3 has 13 residues. This CDR3 is CSVAQGLAYEQYF. In DNA, the CDR3 is TGCAGCGTTGCACAGGGGTTGGCCTACGAGCAGTACTTC.

This clonotype was found many times. This chain links TRBV12-3 or TRBV12-4 with TRBJ1-2; no reliable D call. The CDR3 covers 13 residues. Deletions cut 6 bases from V and 4 bases from J, with 12 bases between. CDR3 in DNA: TGTGCCAGCAGCCCTGGGGAAAGCTATGGCTACACCTTC. It translates to CASSPGESYGYTF.

At least ten counts were recorded for this clonotype. This sequence joins TRBV6-2 or TRBV6-3 and TRBJ1-6; 8 nucleotides agree with TRBD1. Per germline, CDR1 MNHEY and CDR2 SVGEGT. This CDR3 is 15 amino acids long. V lost 6 bases and J lost 7; bases outside the gene matches: 8. CDR3 DNA sequence: TGTGCCAGCAGACCTCCGACAGGGGTCAATTCACCCCTCCACTTT. Translation gives CASRPPTGVNSPLHF.

This chain joins TRBV29-1 and TRBJ2-1, with D perhaps being TRBD1 or TRBD2 (6 bases each). The CDR3 sequence is 11 residues long. Trimming stripped 7 bases from V and 9 bases from J, with 13 bases between. Germline lookup yields CDR1 SQVTM and CDR2 ANQGSEA. DNA for the CDR3: TGCAGCGCCTGGGGGGCGGTTGAGCAGTTCTTC. Encoded protein: CSAWGAVEQFF.

The table lists this clonotype with a few counts. J is TRBJ2-1 and V is TRBV7-2; D is ambiguous. CDR1 SGHTA and CDR2 FQGNSA come from the germline V gene. The CDR3 totals 11 residues. V lost 5 bases and J 6 bases, leaving 5 bases between the germline ends. The CDR3 spells CASSATNEQFF. Written as DNA, the CDR3 is TGTGCCAGCAGCGCCACCAATGAGCAGTTCTTC.

The genes are TRBV28 and TRBJ2-1; perhaps TRBD2 as D (5 bases). This CDR3 region has 11 residues. Trimming took off 4 bases at V and 15 bases at J, with 13 bases between the two ends. CDR1 is MDHEN, CDR2 SYDVKM, per germline. CDR3 sequence reads: CASSSLLAPFF. The CDR3 DNA follows: TGTGCCAGCAGTTCCCTCCTAGCCCCGTTCTTC.